This T cell receptor beta chain was sequenced in a study of response to subunit inactivated influenza vaccine. Study findings and constraints: There was a suggestion from the authors that each seasonal influenza vaccination recruits few new T cells.

V shed 7 bases and J shed 8 bases, with 15 bases lying between them. The CDR3 consists of 13 residues. Per the germline V gene, CDR1 is MGHDK and CDR2 is SYGVNS. TCRdb independently ran MiXCR on the RT-PCR reads; one entry per CDR3 protein. The table includes approximately 490,000 distinct CDR3 sequences, roughly 7.6% detected once. With respect to this clonotype: Antigen: not known. A clone one base away is much larger, so this may be a read error.

The receptor comes from a man in his fifties or sixties who received an inactivated influenza vaccine. J is TRBJ2-1 and V is TRBV25-1, with D perhaps being TRBD1 or TRBD2 (5 bases each). The material was PBMCs from blood, obtained less than 30 months after vaccination. As DNA, the CDR3 is TGTGCCAGCACCTCTGGGGGATACGATGAGCAGTTCTTC. Amino acid sequence: CASTSGGYDEQFF.